Given below is one TCR beta chain in context. This sample was included in a study of blood T cell repertoires in COVID-19. Study context: The United States, Italy and Spain provided the acute and convalescent COVID-19 samples. PBMCs, B-cell-depleted T cells, or T cells provided the cDNA or gDNA that made up the material.

V dropped 6 bases and J dropped 0 bases, with 12 bases sitting between them. Germline-derived CDR1 and CDR2 are MNHEY and SVGAGI. This CDR3 has 15 amino acids. Per the study methods: Reference gene primer amplification in the assay estimated nucleated cell counts. Generated by immunoSEQ multiplex PCR, the TCRdb table keeps only in-frame clones and is missing some. The V and J calls and clone size were taken over from that table, and D and trimming were inferred from the DNA. The profile covers about 670,000 clones, with around 89% appearing a single time and roughly 0.25% taken by the ten largest. The sequenced sample consisted of peripheral blood. The TCR comes from a woman under 30 with acute or convalescent COVID-19. This chain joins TRBV6-5 and TRBJ1-5, with a possible D match to TRBD1 (6 bases). The CDR3 DNA is TGTGCCAGCAGAAAAGACAGGTATAGCAATCAGCCCCAGCATTTT. It specifies CASRKDRYSNQPQHF.